These 3 T cell receptor beta chains were all obtained from the same sample, sequenced in a study of T cell responses to AZD1222 COVID-19 vaccine. Repertoires were generated with immunoSEQ multiplex PCR, while TCRdb's copy carries only in-frame clones and drops some. This sample has 150,000 to 200,000 clones; roughly 92% occur once, and the top ten carry roughly 1.6%. Sequenced here: peripheral blood, sampled on day 0 of AZD1222 vaccination. The receptors were sampled from an adult in good health.

The V and J genes are TRBV30 and TRBJ1-2; 9 bases are a match to TRBD1. This CDR3 contains 14 residues. Germline values: CDR1 GTSNPN, CDR2 SVGIG (reference sequence). The CDR3 nucleotides read TGTGCGGCCGGGACAGGGAGTAATCCCTATGGCTACACCTTC. As protein: CAAGTGSNPYGYTF.

The rearrangement uses TRBV5-8 and TRBJ1-4; 8 nucleotides match TRBD1. Germline V gives CDR1 SGHTS, CDR2 YDEGEE. V lost 0 bases to trimming and J lost 15 bases; unmatched junction nucleotides: 7. The CDR3 is 13 amino acids. CDR3 loop: CASSLGHRDRLFF. The CDR3 bases are TGTGCCAGCAGCTTGGGCCACCGGGACAGGTTGTTTTTT.

This rearrangement joins TRBV6-1 to TRBJ1-2; 8 bases agree with TRBD1. Looked up from germline, CDR1 is MNHNS and CDR2 is SASEGT. V gave up 1 base and J gave up 8 bases; unmatched junction bases: 6. CDR3 length: 14 residues. The CDR3 DNA reads as TGTGCCAGCAGTGAAGTGCAGGGGGCGCGGGGCTACACCTTC. This translates into CASSEVQGARGYTF.